This T cell receptor (beta chain) was observed in a study of low-dose radiotherapy and immunotherapy resistance in tumors. Study details: Fractions of 0.5 Gy went to Cohort 1 every 2 weeks, totaling 6.5 Gy. Participants in Cohort 2 were given 1 Gy per fraction every two weeks, for 13 Gy over 26 weeks.

CDR3 length: 12 residues. From germline, CDR1 is DFQATT and CDR2 SNEGSKA (reference sequence). Trimming took 6 bases from V and 2 from J, leaving 10 bases between them. Stated time point: before trial treatment. Patients with advanced, tumor-infiltrating lymphocyte-negative solid tumors were eligible. TRAV- and TRBV-specific primers were used for first-strand cDNA, which covered alpha and beta chains. An approximately 19-cycle PCR with a constant-region primer and V-primer adapter amplified TCRs. In vitro transcription served to amplify the mRNA that had been isolated. One entry per CDR3 protein results from TCRdb running MiXCR on the reads. The data contain tens of thousands of distinct CDR3 sequences, 15% to 20% of them singletons.

Specimen: PBMCs, collected before treatment. V usage is TRBV20-1 and J usage is TRBJ2-5; D ambiguous. The clonotype comes from a male donor with prostate cancer. The CDR3 DNA sequence: TGCAGTGCCATCGGCCCTCAAGAGACCCAGTACTTC. Translated, it gives CSAIGPQETQYF.